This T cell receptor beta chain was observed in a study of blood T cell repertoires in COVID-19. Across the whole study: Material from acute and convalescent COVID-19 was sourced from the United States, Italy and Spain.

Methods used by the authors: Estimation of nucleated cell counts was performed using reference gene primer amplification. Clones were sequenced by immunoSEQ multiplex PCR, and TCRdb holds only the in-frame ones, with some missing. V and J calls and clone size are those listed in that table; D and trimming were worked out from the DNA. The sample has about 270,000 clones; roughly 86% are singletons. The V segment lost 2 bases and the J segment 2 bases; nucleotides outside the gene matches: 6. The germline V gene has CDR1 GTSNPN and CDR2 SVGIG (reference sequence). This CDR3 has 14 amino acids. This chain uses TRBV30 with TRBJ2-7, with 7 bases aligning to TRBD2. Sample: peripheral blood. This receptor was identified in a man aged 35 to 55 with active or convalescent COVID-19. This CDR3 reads CAWSFVGGTYEQYF. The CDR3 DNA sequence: TGTGCCTGGAGTTTCGTGGGAGGGACCTACGAGCAGTACTTC.